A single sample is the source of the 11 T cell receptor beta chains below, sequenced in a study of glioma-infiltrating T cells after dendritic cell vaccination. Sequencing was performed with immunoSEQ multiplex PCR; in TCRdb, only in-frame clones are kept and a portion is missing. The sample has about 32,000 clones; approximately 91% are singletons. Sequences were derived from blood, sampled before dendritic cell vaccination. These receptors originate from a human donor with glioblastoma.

CDR3 protein: CASSQVATELFF. CDR3 DNA sequence: TGTGCCAGCAGCCAAGTAGCTACGGAACTGTTTTTT. J is TRBJ1-4 and V is TRBV14, with D unclear. Trimming removed 1 base at V and 12 bases at J, with 9 bases between. The CDR3 length is 12 residues. The V gene's germline CDR1 is SGHDN and CDR2 FVKESK.

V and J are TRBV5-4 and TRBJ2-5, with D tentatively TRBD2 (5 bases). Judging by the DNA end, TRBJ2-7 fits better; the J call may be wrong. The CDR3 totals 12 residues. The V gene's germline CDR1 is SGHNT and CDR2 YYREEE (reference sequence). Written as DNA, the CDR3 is TGTGCCAGCAGCCCTGGCGGGTCCGAGCAGTACTTC. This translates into CASSPGGSEQYF.

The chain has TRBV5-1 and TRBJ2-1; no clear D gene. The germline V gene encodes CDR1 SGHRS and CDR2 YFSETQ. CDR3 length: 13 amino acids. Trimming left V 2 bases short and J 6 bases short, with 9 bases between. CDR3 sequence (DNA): TGCGCCAGCAGCTTCCCAGATTTCAATGAGCAGTTCTTC. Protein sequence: CASSFPDFNEQFF.

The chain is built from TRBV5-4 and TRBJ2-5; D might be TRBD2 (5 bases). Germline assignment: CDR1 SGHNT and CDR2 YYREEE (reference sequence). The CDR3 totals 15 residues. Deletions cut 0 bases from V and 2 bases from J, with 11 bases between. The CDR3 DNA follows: TGTGCCAGCAGCTTGGGAGCGGAGCCTCAAGAGACCCAGTACTTC. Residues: CASSLGAEPQETQYF.

The chain's CDR3 is CASRGEGQAPGYTF. CDR3 DNA: TGCGCCAGCAGGGGGGAGGGACAGGCTCCTGGCTACACCTTC. This rearrangement joins TRBV10-2 to TRBJ1-2; 8 nucleotides match TRBD1. V lost 6 bases and J lost 7; bases outside the gene matches: 10. Germline V gene data show CDR1 as WSHSY and CDR2 as SAAADI. The CDR3 has 14 residues.

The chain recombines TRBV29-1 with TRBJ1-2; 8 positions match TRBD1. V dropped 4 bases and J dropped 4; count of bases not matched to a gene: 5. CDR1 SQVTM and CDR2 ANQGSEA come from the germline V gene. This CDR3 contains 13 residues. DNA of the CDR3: TGCAGCGTTGTACAGGGGGGAGGCTATGGCTACACCTTC. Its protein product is CSVVQGGGYGYTF.

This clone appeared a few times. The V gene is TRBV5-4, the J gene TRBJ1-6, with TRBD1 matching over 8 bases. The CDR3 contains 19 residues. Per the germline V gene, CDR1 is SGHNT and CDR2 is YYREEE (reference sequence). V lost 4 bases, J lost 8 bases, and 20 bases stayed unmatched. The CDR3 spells CASSLRDRRVGGGHSPLHF. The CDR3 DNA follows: TGTGCCAGCAGCCTGCGGGACAGGAGAGTTGGTGGAGGCCATTCACCCCTCCACTTT.

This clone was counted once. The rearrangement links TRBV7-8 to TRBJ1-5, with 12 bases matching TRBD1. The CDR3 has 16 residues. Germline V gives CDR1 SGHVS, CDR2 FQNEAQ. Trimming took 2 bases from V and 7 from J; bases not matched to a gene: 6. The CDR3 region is CASSLWDRGRTQPQHF. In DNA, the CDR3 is TGTGCCAGCAGCTTATGGGACAGGGGGCGCACACAGCCCCAGCATTTT.

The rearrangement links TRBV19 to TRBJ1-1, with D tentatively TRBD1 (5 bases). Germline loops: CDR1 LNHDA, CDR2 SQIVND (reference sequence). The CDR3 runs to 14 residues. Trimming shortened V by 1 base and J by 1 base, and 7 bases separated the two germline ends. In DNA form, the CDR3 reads TGTGCCAGTAGTATAGTGCAGGGGAACACTGAAGCTTTCTTT. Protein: CASSIVQGNTEAFF.

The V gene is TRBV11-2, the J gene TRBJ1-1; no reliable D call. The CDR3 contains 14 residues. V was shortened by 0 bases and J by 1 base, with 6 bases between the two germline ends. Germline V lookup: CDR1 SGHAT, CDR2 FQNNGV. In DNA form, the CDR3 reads TGTGCCAGCAGCTTAGACAGGCCGAACACTGAAGCTTTCTTT. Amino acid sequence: CASSLDRPNTEAFF.

This chain's CDR3 is CASSARQGGGNEQFF. DNA of the CDR3: TGCGCCAGCAGCGCACGACAGGGAGGAGGCAATGAGCAGTTCTTC. This rearrangement joins TRBV5-1 to TRBJ2-1; a weak D match, TRBD1 (7 bases). The CDR3 is made up of 15 amino acids. Germline CDR1 SGHRS, CDR2 YFSETQ. Trimming stripped 4 bases from V and 6 bases from J, with 17 bases between.